This entry lists 29 T cell receptor beta chains sequenced from one sample in a study of blood T cell repertoires in COVID-19 (dated by TCRdb to the early 2020s). Libraries were constructed by the immunoSEQ multiplex PCR assay. Sourced from immuneACCESS, this table was stored by TCRdb with only in-frame sequences that have V and J called. A share of the clones is absent; for the studies checked, an unresolved V gene accounts for under half, and the remainder has no known explanation. The sample records a few hundred thousand clones, about 91% of which are singletons. The ten largest clones take up 3.5% to 5% of the sample. The sample consisted of peripheral blood. These receptors all stem from a woman aged 40 to 49 who had recovered from COVID-19.

The rearrangement uses TRBV4-3 and TRBJ2-2; no firm D call. The CDR3 spans 15 residues. In germline, CDR1 is LGHNA, CDR2 YSLEER. The V and J ends lost 0 bases and 5 bases respectively, with 10 bases between them. This CDR3 reads CASSQEGRGTGELFF. The CDR3 DNA follows: TGCGCCAGCAGCCAAGAAGGCAGAGGAACCGGGGAGCTGTTTTTT.

The chain couples TRBV2 to TRBJ1-1, with TRBD1 identical over 8 bases. The CDR3 is 14 amino acids. Per germline, CDR1 SNHLY and CDR2 FYNNEI. V shed 3 bases and J 5 bases; nucleotides not matched to a gene: 5. DNA of the CDR3: TGTGCCAGCAGTGATCAGGGGGCAAGGACTGAAGCTTTCTTT. Residues: CASSDQGARTEAFF.

The chain couples TRBV5-1 to TRBJ2-1; D not certain. Germline V CDR1 and CDR2: SGHRS, YFSETQ. V dropped 4 bases and J dropped 8 bases, with 10 bases sitting between them. The CDR3 contains 12 residues. The CDR3 reads CASSTQADEQFF. The CDR3 DNA reads TGCGCCAGCAGCACCCAAGCTGATGAGCAGTTCTTC.

J is TRBJ2-1 and V is TRBV15, with 9 bases matching TRBD1. The CDR3 contains 16 residues. The J segment lost 4 bases and the V segment lost 1 base, leaving 5 bases of the junction unmatched. Germline CDR1 and CDR2: LNHNV and YYDKDF (reference sequence). The CDR3 here is CATSRARDRAYNEQFF. Written as DNA, the CDR3 is TGTGCCACCAGCAGAGCCCGGGACAGGGCATACAATGAGCAGTTCTTC.

This clone was observed a handful of times. The chain has TRBV10-1 and TRBJ2-2, with TRBD1 identical over 10 bases. V was clipped by 7 bases and J by 6 bases; unmatched bases: 14. The CDR3 runs 17 residues. Germline values: CDR1 WNHNN, CDR2 SYGVQD (reference sequence). The CDR3 nucleotides are TGCGCCAGCATGGGGACAGGGGTAATCAATGGCGCCGGGGAGCTGTTTTTT. It codes for CASMGTGVINGAGELFF.

The V and J genes are TRBV5-4 and TRBJ1-4, with D perhaps TRBD1 (5 bases). Germline loops: CDR1 SGHNT, CDR2 YYREEE (reference sequence). V dropped 4 bases and J dropped 0 bases, with 7 bases sitting between them. The CDR3 covers 14 residues. The CDR3 DNA is TGTGCCAGCAGCCCAGGGACAACTAATGAAAAACTGTTTTTT. Its translation is CASSPGTTNEKLFF.

This chain uses TRBV10-2 with TRBJ2-2, with 8 bases fitting TRBD2. The trim removed 4 bases at V and 5 bases at J, leaving 9 bases unmatched. Germline V CDR1 and CDR2: WSHSY, SAAADI. The CDR3 is made up of 16 amino acids. The DNA for the CDR3 is TGCGCCAGCAGTGCCCTCGCGGGGGGACGGACCGGGGAGCTGTTTTTT. Protein product: CASSALAGGRTGELFF.

The chain couples TRBV5-4 to TRBJ2-7; 13 nucleotides match TRBD2. This CDR3 contains 19 residues. CDR1 is SGHNT and CDR2 is YYREEE in the germline V gene (reference sequence). V shed 4 bases, J shed 0 bases, and the junction held 13 bases outside the gene matches. CDR3 protein: CASSAGLAGALRSSYEQYF. The CDR3 coding sequence is TGTGCCAGCAGCGCCGGACTAGCGGGGGCCCTTAGGAGCTCCTACGAGCAGTACTTC.

The rearrangement uses TRBV11-3 and TRBJ2-3, with TRBD2 matching 10 bases. CDR3 length equals 17 residues. The J segment lost 3 bases and the V segment lost 4 bases, leaving 10 bases of the junction unmatched. The germline V gene encodes CDR1 SGHNT and CDR2 YENEEA. The DNA for the CDR3 is TGTGCCAGCAGCTCCACTCGACTAGCGGGTGGTACAGATACGCAGTATTTT. As protein: CASSSTRLAGGTDTQYF.

The V and J genes are TRBV4-1 and TRBJ2-7; 7 bases are a match to TRBD2. There are 16 residues in the CDR3. Germline V gene lookup returns CDR1 MGHRA and CDR2 YSYEKL. The junction had 8 bases not matched to a gene; V was cut back by 3 bases and J by 0 bases. CDR3 in amino acids: CASSQAGDGSSYEQYF. The CDR3 region has the DNA TGCGCCAGCAGCCAGGCGGGGGACGGATCCTCCTACGAGCAGTACTTC.

The CDR3 reads CASSPYSSGANVLTF. CDR3 DNA sequence: TGTGCCAGCAGCCCATATAGCTCTGGGGCCAACGTCCTGACTTTC. The chain carries TRBV3-1 (or the pseudogene TRBV3-2) and TRBJ2-6, with D unclear. V lost 4 bases and J lost 0, with 7 bases in between. The germline V gene has CDR1 LGHDT and CDR2 YNNKEL (reference sequence). The CDR3 has 15 residues.

The chain employs TRBV29-1 and TRBJ2-6; TRBD2 matches 9 bases. V trimming: 5 bases; J trimming: 0 bases; junction bases outside the gene matches: 11. This CDR3 is built from 18 residues. Germline V gives CDR1 SQVTM, CDR2 ANQGSEA. As DNA, the CDR3 is TGCAGCGTTCGCATCGGGGCTAGCGGGAACTCTGGGGCCAACGTCCTGACTTTC. The encoded protein is CSVRIGASGNSGANVLTF.

The chain has TRBV23-1 and TRBJ2-7; D possibly corresponds to TRBD2 (6 bases). TRBV23-1 is assigned to the ORF class and has an uncertain function. The V and J ends lost 5 bases and 0 bases respectively, with 20 bases between them. The CDR3 sequence is 17 residues long. This chain's CDR3 is CASSLNQKLADSYEQYV. For the CDR3, the DNA is TGCGCCAGCAGTTTGAACCAAAAACTAGCAGACTCCTACGAGCAGTACGTC.

This chain uses TRBV11-1 with TRBJ2-1; TRBD1 agrees at 8 bases. This CDR3 contains 16 residues. Trimming removed 0 bases from V and 3 bases from J; junction bases left unmatched: 4. Germline V gene lookup returns CDR1 SGHAT and CDR2 FQDESV (reference sequence). CDR3 nucleotides: TGTGCCAGCAGCTTAGCGGTCGGACAGGGCTACAATGAGCAGTTCTTC. It encodes CASSLAVGQGYNEQFF.

The chain combines TRBV27 with TRBJ2-1; TRBD1 aligns across 8 bases. Unmatched junction bases numbered 13, after V lost 7 bases and J lost 5 bases. The CDR3 is 16 residues long. From germline, CDR1 is MNHEY and CDR2 SMNVEV (reference sequence). CDR3 bases: TGTGCCAGCACCAAAGTCACGTGGGACAGGCACAATGAGCAGTTCTTC. Its translation: CASTKVTWDRHNEQFF.

This clone was seen just once. The chain combines TRBV23-1 with TRBJ2-5; a possible D gene is TRBD1 (6 bases). TRBV23-1 is classed as an ORF, of uncertain function. The CDR3 runs to 19 residues. Trimming shortened V by 2 bases and J by 1 base, and 23 bases separated the two germline ends. The CDR3 bases are TGCGCCAGCAGTCAACACGGACAGCTCGCGGAGGAGCTCCAAGAGACCCAGTACTTC. Encoded protein: CASSQHGQLAEELQETQYF.

Remarks on this clone: The same CDR3 can be traced to other DNA sequences in this sample. The chain combines TRBV19 with TRBJ1-1; D perhaps matches TRBD1 (6 bases). The germline V gene encodes CDR1 LNHDA and CDR2 SQIVND (reference sequence). With 2 bases removed from V and 1 base from J, the gap between germline ends came to 8 bases. The CDR3 spans 14 residues. Here the CDR3 DNA reads TGTGCCAGTAGTATACAGGGGCCGAACACTGAAGCTTTCTTT. Its translation: CASSIQGPNTEAFF.

As to this clone: Other DNA sequences of this sample code for an identical CDR3. J is TRBJ1-1 and V is TRBV5-1, with D possibly TRBD1 on 5 matching bases. This CDR3 region has 13 residues. Between the trimmed V and J ends, which lost 3 bases and 1 base, there was a span of 7 bases. The V gene's germline CDR1 is SGHRS and CDR2 YFSETQ. In DNA, the CDR3 is TGCGCCAGCAGCTCCACAGGGAACACTGAAGCTTTCTTT. This gives the protein CASSSTGNTEAFF.

V gene TRBV5-4 combines with J gene TRBJ2-1; D may be TRBD1 (6 bases). V was trimmed by 3 bases and J by 6 bases, leaving 13 bases between them. Per the germline V gene, CDR1 is SGHNT and CDR2 is YYREEE (reference sequence). CDR3 length: 14 amino acids. DNA for the CDR3: TGTGCCAGCAGCTCCGGACAGCCTCCCAATGAGCAGTTCTTC. Its translation: CASSSGQPPNEQFF.

This chain connects TRBV12-3 or TRBV12-4 to TRBJ1-3; 7 bases fit TRBD1. The V gene end was trimmed by 5 bases and the J gene end by 4 bases; junction bases not matched to a gene: 2. CDR3 size: 13 residues. The DNA of the CDR3 is TGTGCCAGCAGTCCAGGGGGAGGAAACACCATATATTTT. This sequence encodes CASSPGGGNTIYF.

This clone was observed a handful of times. This chain links TRBV15 with TRBJ2-5; 7 bases agree with TRBD1. Looked up from germline, CDR1 is LNHNV and CDR2 is YYDKDF (reference sequence). This CDR3 is built from 15 residues. The ends lost 4 bases at V and 3 bases at J; junction bases unmatched: 8. The CDR3 region is CATSKSLGTEETQYF. As DNA, the CDR3 is TGTGCCACCAGCAAGAGCTTGGGGACAGAAGAGACCCAGTACTTC.

The chain carries TRBV2 and TRBJ1-2, with TRBD1 matching over 7 bases. The junction had 4 bases not matched to a gene; V was cut back by 2 bases and J by 4 bases. The CDR3 has 14 amino acids. CDR1 and CDR2 from the germline V gene are SNHLY and FYNNEI. CDR3 amino acids: CASSEMDRTYGYTF. The CDR3 nucleotides are TGTGCCAGCAGTGAAATGGACAGGACCTATGGCTACACCTTC.

The chain has TRBV28 and TRBJ2-2, with a possible D match to TRBD2 (5 bases). V lost 6 bases, J lost 3 bases, and 11 bases lay in between. Germline V lookup: CDR1 MDHEN, CDR2 SYDVKM. There are 14 residues in the CDR3. The CDR3 reads CASSPRRDTGELFF. The CDR3 region has the DNA TGTGCCAGCAGCCCAAGGCGGGACACCGGGGAGCTGTTTTTT.

Only a few counts were recorded for this clone. V is TRBV18 and J is TRBJ2-7; a possible D gene is TRBD1 (6 bases). The V gene's germline CDR1 is KGHSH and CDR2 LQKENI. V gave up 3 bases and J gave up 6 bases, with 12 bases separating them. The CDR3 totals 13 residues. CDR3 loop: CASSPSGVGEQYF. In nucleotides, the CDR3 is TGTGCCAGCTCACCTTCAGGGGTCGGCGAGCAGTACTTC.

The rearrangement links TRBV6-5 to TRBJ2-2; 7 nucleotides match TRBD2. The germline CDR1 and CDR2 sequences are MNHEY and SVGAGI. V was clipped by 2 bases and J by 7 bases; unmatched bases: 7. This CDR3 has 15 residues. DNA of the CDR3: TGTGCCAGCAGTTACCCAGTCGGGGAGGGCGGGGAGCTGTTTTTT. Translating gives CASSYPVGEGGELFF.

The genes are TRBV5-1 and TRBJ2-1, with 9 bases lining up with TRBD1. The CDR3 has 15 amino acids. Per germline, CDR1 SGHRS and CDR2 YFSETQ. V shed 5 bases, J shed 6 bases, and the junction held 9 bases outside the gene matches. This CDR3 is CASRSQGARGNEQFF. The CDR3, as DNA: TGCGCCAGCAGGTCACAGGGGGCCCGGGGCAATGAGCAGTTCTTC.

This chain links TRBV6-5 with TRBJ2-5; 8 bases align to TRBD1. Germline V gene data show CDR1 as MNHEY and CDR2 as SVGAGI. V trimming: 5 bases; J trimming: 7 bases; junction bases outside the gene matches: 9. The CDR3 totals 14 residues. The CDR3 spells CASSPGTGRRTQYF. The CDR3 DNA follows: TGTGCCAGCAGTCCCGGGACAGGACGTCGGACCCAGTACTTC.

The chain uses TRBV28 and TRBJ1-2, with a weak D call TRBD1 (5 bases). Germline V gene data show CDR1 as MDHEN and CDR2 as SYDVKM. The CDR3 has 12 amino acids. V lost 4 bases and J 5 bases, leaving 8 bases between the germline ends. The CDR3 is CASSSGRYGYTF. The CDR3, as DNA: TGTGCCAGCAGTTCAGGGAGGTATGGCTACACCTTC.

A word on this clone: This sample also contains other DNA sequences that code for the same CDR3. This rearrangement joins TRBV2 to TRBJ2-3, with 7 bases identical to TRBD1. V lost 8 bases, J lost 1 base, and 3 bases stayed unmatched. Germline CDR1 and CDR2: SNHLY and FYNNEI. This CDR3 is 13 amino acids long. The CDR3 is CASSGQGTDTQYF. The CDR3 nucleotides are TGTGCCAGCTCCGGACAGGGCACAGATACGCAGTATTTT.